The 18 T cell receptor beta chains below were found in one sample sequenced in a study of radiotherapy plus CTLA-4 blockade in lung cancer. The assay was immunoSEQ multiplex PCR, and TCRdb's table has in-frame clones only and misses some. Of some 110,000 clones listed, more than 65% are singletons. Sample: peripheral blood, taken from a patient treated with radiotherapy plus ipilimumab. The receptors here all came from a human donor with non-small cell lung cancer who had a partial response to radiotherapy plus ipilimumab.

This sequence joins TRBV5-4 and TRBJ2-2; 9 positions match TRBD1. The germline CDR1 and CDR2 sequences are SGHNT and YYREEE (reference sequence). The CDR3 totals 16 residues. J gave up 5 bases and V 4 bases, and 9 bases lay outside the gene matches. The CDR3 here is CASSELPGQGTGELFF. The CDR3 nucleotides are TGTGCCAGCAGCGAACTACCGGGACAGGGAACCGGGGAGCTGTTTTTT. Full variable domain (remainder filled in from reference TRBV5-4 and TRBJ2-2): ETGVTQSPTHLIKTRGQQVTLRCSSQSGHNTVSWYQQALGQGPQFIFQYYREEENGRGNFPPRFSGLQFPNYSSELNVNALELDDSALYLCASSELPGQGTGELFFGEGSRLTVL.

CDR3 loop: CAISAGLAGGPGYNEQFF. CDR3 DNA: TGTGCCATCAGTGCGGGGCTAGCGGGAGGGCCAGGGTACAATGAGCAGTTCTTC. J is TRBJ2-1 and V is TRBV10-3, with 12 bases fitting TRBD2. Losses at the gene ends were 4 bases for V and 4 bases for J; bases not matched to a gene: 11. The CDR3 is 18 residues long. From germline, CDR1 is ENHRY and CDR2 SYGVKD.

The V and J genes are TRBV6-1 and TRBJ1-2; no clear D. There are 14 residues in the CDR3. The germline V and J ends were trimmed by 3 bases and 2 bases, with 10 bases remaining between them. Germline CDR1 reads MNHNS; CDR2 reads SASEGT. This chain's CDR3 is CASSDRDSNYGYTF. CDR3 in DNA: TGTGCCAGCAGTGACCGGGATTCAAACTATGGCTACACCTTC.

The V and J genes are TRBV28 and TRBJ2-5; D possibly corresponds to TRBD2 (6 bases). The CDR3 runs 15 residues. CDR1 and CDR2 from the germline V gene are MDHEN and SYDVKM. V lost 5 bases and J 1 base, leaving 14 bases between the germline ends. CDR3 DNA sequence: TGTGCCAGCAGTCCGTTAGCGGCTTTCCAAGAGACCCAGTACTTC. Translating it yields CASSPLAAFQETQYF.

The chain employs TRBV12-5 and TRBJ2-2, with 10 bases that match TRBD1. This CDR3 comprises 15 residues. Trimming removed 1 base from V and 7 bases from J; junction bases left unmatched: 3. The V gene's germline CDR1 is LGHNT and CDR2 FRNRAP. CDR3: CASGLGQGADGELFF. CDR3 nucleotide sequence: TGTGCTAGTGGTTTGGGACAGGGGGCCGACGGGGAGCTGTTTTTT. The whole variable domain, filled in from reference TRBV12-5 and TRBJ2-2, reads DARVTQTPRHKVTEMGQEVTMRCQPILGHNTVFWYRQTMMQGLELLAYFRNRAPLDDSGMPKDRFSAEMPDATLATLKIQPSEPRDSAVYFCASGLGQGADGELFFGEGSRLTVL.

The chain carries TRBV10-3 and TRBJ1-1, with a possible D match to TRBD1 (5 bases). In germline, CDR1 is ENHRY, CDR2 SYGVKD. The CDR3 length is 14 residues. V lost 7 bases and J lost 4, with 16 bases in between. The CDR3 loop is CAINGAGGGTEAFF. CDR3 nucleotides: TGTGCCATCAATGGCGCGGGGGGGGGCACTGAAGCTTTCTTT.

The rearrangement links TRBV29-1 to TRBJ2-1; 8 bases line up with TRBD1. The CDR3 has 15 residues. J was trimmed by 0 bases and V by 6 bases; bases with no gene match: 7. The germline V gene encodes CDR1 SQVTM and CDR2 ANQGSEA. Written as DNA, the CDR3 is TGCAGCGTCTCCAGAGGACAGGGCTCCTACAATGAGCAGTTCTTC. Translating gives CSVSRGQGSYNEQFF.

On this clone: One end of the junction varies from germline; a read error may be responsible. The DNA of the CDR3 is TGTGCCAGCAGCCATCTCGGGACTAGTTTCGCCTTT. This encodes CASSHLGTSFAF. The chain recombines TRBV4-2 with TRBJ2-3; 8 bases are shared with TRBD2. The V gene's germline CDR1 is LGHNA and CDR2 YNFKEQ. The CDR3 is 12 residues long.

The V and J genes are TRBV28 and TRBJ2-7, with D tentatively TRBD1 (5 bases). The V and J ends lost 6 bases and 3 bases respectively, with 15 bases between them. The CDR3 spans 14 residues. Per germline, CDR1 MDHEN and CDR2 SYDVKM. The CDR3 region is CASSPLSRDYEQYF. The CDR3 DNA reads TGTGCCAGCAGCCCCCTCTCCAGGGACTACGAGCAGTACTTC.

This sequence joins TRBV5-1 and TRBJ1-4; D not certain. V shed 0 bases and J shed 6 bases, with 6 bases lying between them. The germline V gene has CDR1 SGHRS and CDR2 YFSETQ. This CDR3 has 13 amino acids. In DNA, the CDR3 is TGCGCCAGCAGCTTGGCCTCCGATGAAAAACTGTTTTTT. Encoded protein: CASSLASDEKLFF.

This chain joins TRBV18 and TRBJ2-2, with TRBD2 identical over 9 bases. The J segment lost 0 bases and the V segment lost 1 base, leaving 3 bases of the junction unmatched. This CDR3 comprises 17 residues. The germline gives CDR1 KGHSH, CDR2 LQKENI. The CDR3 DNA reads TGTGCCAGCTCACCACAGCTAGCGGGGACGAACACCGGGGAGCTGTTTTTT. Translating gives CASSPQLAGTNTGELFF.

The genes are TRBV21-1 and TRBJ2-2; the D call of TRBD2 is as the table states it, not checked on the DNA. TRBV21-1 is recorded as a pseudogene. CDR3 length equals 17 residues. In DNA, the CDR3 is TGTGCCAGCAGCACCCCGAGCGGGAGCATCGCCACCGGGGAGCTGTTTTTT. Translating gives CASSTPSGSIATGELFF.

This chain joins TRBV5-1 and TRBJ2-1; 13 nucleotides line up with TRBD2. Germline V gene sequence: CDR1 SGHRS, CDR2 YFSETQ. This CDR3 comprises 14 residues. The V gene end was trimmed by 3 bases and the J gene end by 8 bases; junction bases not matched to a gene: 2. CDR3 sequence (DNA): TGCGCCAGCAGCTCAGGACTAGCGGGAGATGAGCAGTTCTTC. Translated: CASSSGLAGDEQFF.

This clone appeared a single time. The chain has TRBV7-8 and TRBJ2-1; 11 bases agree with TRBD2. V lost 5 bases, J lost 16 bases, and 7 bases stayed unmatched. The CDR3 runs to 12 residues. The V gene's germline CDR1 is SGHVS and CDR2 FQNEAQ. The CDR3 DNA reads as TGTGCCAGCAGCGCTACTAGCGGGAGTGTATTCTTC. It yields the protein CASSATSGSVFF.

The chain combines TRBV18 with TRBJ1-5, with D tentatively TRBD1 (6 bases). Trimming removed 2 bases at V and 7 bases at J, with 18 bases between. The CDR3 length is 16 residues. CDR1 and CDR2 from the germline V gene are KGHSH and LQKENI. In DNA form, the CDR3 reads TGTGCCAGCTCACCAAAGGGGGACACCGGGGCACAGCCCCAGCATTTT. This encodes CASSPKGDTGAQPQHF.

This clone has just a few counts. The chain employs TRBV10-3 and TRBJ1-2, with 7 bases aligning to TRBD1. In germline, CDR1 is ENHRY, CDR2 SYGVKD. This CDR3 has 16 amino acids. V lost 1 base to trimming and J lost 2 bases; unmatched junction nucleotides: 7. Written as DNA, the CDR3 is TGTGCCATCAGTGAGTTTAGACAGGGTGGGAACTATGGCTACACCTTC. It yields the protein CAISEFRQGGNYGYTF.

J is TRBJ1-5 and V is TRBV19; possible D gene TRBD1, 6 bases. The CDR3 spans 16 residues. Germline V CDR1 and CDR2: LNHDA, SQIVND (reference sequence). The V gene lost 5 bases and the J gene lost 7 bases, with 21 bases spanning the gap. The CDR3 nucleotides are TGTGCCAGTAGTTCCCCCCCAGGGGAAGGTGGCCAGCCCCAGCATTTT. The encoded protein is CASSSPPGEGGQPQHF.

The chain's CDR3 is CASSSSTNEKLFF. CDR3 bases: TGTGCCAGCAGCTCCTCAACTAATGAAAAACTGTTTTTT. V gene TRBV7-9 combines with J gene TRBJ1-4; D is undetermined. Trimming stripped 4 bases from V and 0 bases from J, with 3 bases between. Germline V gives CDR1 SEHNR, CDR2 FQNEAQ (reference sequence). This CDR3 is built from 13 residues.